This T cell receptor (beta chain) was recovered during a study of blood T cell repertoires in COVID-19. Study context: Researchers got acute and convalescent COVID-19 samples from the United States, Italy and Spain. PBMCs, B-cell-depleted T cells, or T cells provided the cDNA or gDNA that made up the material.

Some clones are missing from TCRdb's copy, which holds only in-frame ones; the method was immunoSEQ multiplex PCR. The repertoire has 300,000 or so clones, 80% to 90% of them found once; the top ten carry less than 1.6%. The CDR3 is 15 amino acids. Trimming cost V 0 bases and J 9 bases; bases outside gene matches: 8. Germline CDR1 SGHRS, CDR2 YFSETQ. Sample: peripheral blood. This sequence joins TRBV5-1 and TRBJ2-1; 8 bases align to TRBD2. The TCR originated in a woman between 40 and 50 years old who had recovered from COVID-19. Here the CDR3 reads CASSLDPAGVGEQFF. CDR3 DNA: TGCGCCAGCAGCTTGGATCCAGCGGGGGTAGGTGAGCAGTTCTTC. Looking up the rest from reference TRBV5-1 and TRBJ2-1 gives the full variable domain: KAGVTQTPRYLIKTRGQQVTLSCSPISGHRSVSWYQQTPGQGLQFLFEYFSETQRNKGNFPGRFSGRQFSNSRSEMNVSTLELGDSALYLCASSLDPAGVGEQFFGPGTRLTVL.